This section outlines one T cell receptor beta chain sequence together with its context. The CDR3 runs 17 residues. V shed 5 bases, J shed 2 bases, and the junction held 9 bases outside the gene matches. Germline CDR1 reads SGHVS; CDR2 reads FNYEAQ. The data originate from a study of blood T cell repertoires in COVID-19. Study at large: Italy, Spain and the United States were the sources of the convalescent and acute COVID-19 samples.

The protocol was immunoSEQ multiplex PCR, while the TCRdb copy is restricted to in-frame clones and leaves out a portion. The sample yields roughly 140,000 clones, 84% seen once. The clonotype originates from a woman aged 18 to 35 who had been exposed to COVID-19. The sequenced sample was PBMCs or T cells enriched from blood (not recorded which). This chain links TRBV7-6 with TRBJ2-2; the match to TRBD2 covers 9 bases. CDR3 in DNA: TGTGCCAGCAGCCCTCAAGCGGGGGGAATCAACACCGGGGAGCTGTTTTTT. It translates to CASSPQAGGINTGELFF.